This TCR beta chain was observed in a study of T cell responses to AZD1222 COVID-19 vaccine (dated by TCRdb to the early 2020s). Broadly, across the study: AZD1222 recipients given second doses at about 4 weeks or at about 12 weeks were pooled, since spike-specific TCR depth and breadth were not found to differ between the two schedules. A total of just over 230 trial participants underwent TCR sequencing, of whom 200 to 220 had received two doses of AZD1222 and about 25 had received two doses of the MenACWY control vaccine. Enrollment into the trials was organized by age into subgroups of 18-55, 56-69 and 70-plus years, and those subgroups contained approximately 160, 26 and 62 TCR-sequenced participants, respectively.

Paper-wide results and their limitations: Participants were mostly white British and included more females than males, and it was suggested by the authors that clonal diversity may have been underestimated. Because no day 14 peak-response samples were available, the repertoires could be characterized only after the peak T cell response. Conclusions about previously exposed vaccinees are limited because only six or seven AZD1222 recipients were SARS-CoV-2 seropositive at baseline. In the small 56-69-year group, the increase in depth fell short of significance, most likely because of low power. Reportedly, close to half of the unique spike-specific TCRs recognized epitopes lying outside the regions that are mutated in the B.1.351 and B.1.1.7 variants. The whole spike protein was spanned by vaccine-associated CD4 TCRs, and dominant responses were seen in regions 160-218 and 743-854. Spike-specific TCR breadth and depth rose significantly after two AZD1222 doses compared with day 0 and with MenACWY recipients.

V ends up 3 bases short and J 0 bases short, with an unmatched junction base count of 3. The germline V gene (reference sequence) supplies CDR1 LNHNV and CDR2 YYDKDF. From its cysteine to its phenylalanine, the CDR3 spans 15 amino acids. Of all the DNA, just the CDR3 is kept, 45 bases in frame from base 1. The CDR3 regions of human TCRbeta chains were analyzed by immunosequencing. Under the source paper's analysis protocol: TCRs in the repertoires were matched against a reference library of SARS-CoV-2-specific TCRs that had been generated with the MIRA antigen-specificity platform. Breadth meant the fraction of unique TCRs that were SARS-CoV-2-associated, whereas depth meant the fraction of total T cells that were SARS-CoV-2-associated. Using the MIRA data, each spike-specific TCR was assigned both to the spike region to which the TCR was reactive and to a CD4 or CD8 class. Log10-transformed breadth and depth values were compared by one-way ANOVA with Sidak's multiple comparisons tests. Here the immuneACCESS table is served through TCRdb, limited to in-frame sequences with V and J called. Missing clones are a known gap in these copies; in checked studies unresolved V genes cover under half, and the rest lacks a known reason. V, J and clone size are those of that table, while D and trimming were read from the DNA. The sample table shows 150,000 to 200,000 clones, and approximately 93% are seen once. The ten top clones hold 0.7% to 0.9% of the sample.

About this clone itself: Its cognate antigen has yet to be identified. One base away there is no much larger clone; base qualities are not given.

The time point label, read with the paper, signifies: baseline before first vaccination. Vaccinee samples came from UK trials COV001 and COV002, including a single-blind randomized controlled phase 2/3 trial of AZD1222 (ChAdOx1 nCoV-19) in healthy adults. For TCRbeta chain sequencing, PBMC samples were collected from trial participants at day 0 and at day 28 after the second dose. The rearrangement combines TRBV15 with TRBJ1-2; TRBD1 fits 8 bases in the junction. The TCR sequence derives from an adult in good health. Sample: peripheral blood, taken on day 0 of AZD1222 vaccination. This receptor has the CDR3 CATSRDRVSNYGYTF. In nucleotides, the sequence is TGTGCCACCAGCAGGGACAGGGTTTCTAACTATGGCTACACCTTC.